This entry is about one T cell receptor beta chain. Its specificity is unknown. The data were obtained in a study of CD8+CD57+ T cells in acquired aplastic anemia. Background on the study: Average DNA yield from sorted CD4+ and CD8+ cells was approximately 3 ug. Study-level points and caveats: The same twenty-nine CD8+ CDR3 sequences occurred in patients and in controls. Between patients and controls, CD8+ Simpson's diversity did not vary significantly.

TCR beta VDJ and CDR3 were profiled, and genomic DNA was the template. TCRdb called the reads again in MiXCR, with one record for every CDR3 protein. The sample includes more than 250,000 distinct CDR3 sequences, 55% to 65% of them seen just once. With 8 bases clipped from V and 1 base from J, the junction kept 1 base outside the gene matches. This CDR3 spans 13 amino acids. Germline V gives CDR1 SGHTA, CDR2 FQGTGA. What was sequenced was sorted CD4+, CD8+, or CD8+CD57+ T cells (not recorded which) from PBMCs. The rearrangement uses TRBV7-3 and TRBJ2-3, with 9 nucleotides matching TRBD1. This TCR came from a human donor with severe aplastic anemia or a healthy control (not recorded which). This chain's CDR3 is CASGDRGTDTQYF. The CDR3 bases are TGTGCCAGCGGGGACAGGGGCACAGATACGCAGTATTTT.